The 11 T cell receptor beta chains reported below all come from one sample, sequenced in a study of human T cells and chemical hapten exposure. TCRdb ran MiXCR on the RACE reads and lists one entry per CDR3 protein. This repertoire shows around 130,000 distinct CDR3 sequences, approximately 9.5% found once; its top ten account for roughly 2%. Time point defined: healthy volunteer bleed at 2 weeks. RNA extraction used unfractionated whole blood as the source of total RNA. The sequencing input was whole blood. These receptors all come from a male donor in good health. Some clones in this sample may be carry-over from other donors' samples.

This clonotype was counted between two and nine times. The CDR3 sequence: CSASPLAASSYEQYF. CDR3 DNA: TGCAGTGCTAGCCCACTAGCGGCGAGCTCCTACGAGCAGTACTTC. The chain employs TRBV20-1 and TRBJ2-7; 8 bases fit TRBD2. The CDR3 runs 15 residues. V lost 3 bases to trimming and J lost 0 bases; unmatched junction nucleotides: 7. Germline CDR1 and CDR2: DFQATT and SNEGSKA (reference sequence).

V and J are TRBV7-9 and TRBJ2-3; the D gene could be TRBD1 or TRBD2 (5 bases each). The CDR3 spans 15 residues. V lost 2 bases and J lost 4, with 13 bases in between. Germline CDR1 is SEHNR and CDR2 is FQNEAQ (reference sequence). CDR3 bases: TGTGCCAGCAGCTTAACCGGGGCTGGGTCAGATACGCAGTATTTT. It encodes CASSLTGAGSDTQYF. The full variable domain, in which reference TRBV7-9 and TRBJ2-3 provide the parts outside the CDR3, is DTGVSQNPRHKITKRGQNVTFRCDPISEHNRLYWYRQTLGQGPEFLTYFQNEAQLEKSRLLSDRFSAERPKGSFSTLEIQRTEQGDSAMYLCASSLTGAGSDTQYFGPGTRLTVL.

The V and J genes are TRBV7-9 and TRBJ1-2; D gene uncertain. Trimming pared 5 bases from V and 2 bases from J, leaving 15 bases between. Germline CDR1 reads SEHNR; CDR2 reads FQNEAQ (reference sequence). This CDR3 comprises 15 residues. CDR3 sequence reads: CASSPPLQSNYGYTF. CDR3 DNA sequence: TGTGCCAGCAGCCCACCCCTACAATCAAACTATGGCTACACCTTC. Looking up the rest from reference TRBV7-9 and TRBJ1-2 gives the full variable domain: DTGVSQNPRHKITKRGQNVTFRCDPISEHNRLYWYRQTLGQGPEFLTYFQNEAQLEKSRLLSDRFSAERPKGSFSTLEIQRTEQGDSAMYLCASSPPLQSNYGYTFGSGTRLTVV.

CDR3 sequence (DNA): TGTGCCAGCAGCCAGGGGGGGACTGGAAACACCATATATTTT. Its translation is CASSQGGTGNTIYF. The chain is built from TRBV14 and TRBJ1-3, with D maybe TRBD1 (5 bases). Trimming shortened V by 3 bases and J by 2 bases, and 8 bases separated the two germline ends. The CDR3 is made up of 14 amino acids. Germline V gene data show CDR1 as SGHDN and CDR2 as FVKESK.

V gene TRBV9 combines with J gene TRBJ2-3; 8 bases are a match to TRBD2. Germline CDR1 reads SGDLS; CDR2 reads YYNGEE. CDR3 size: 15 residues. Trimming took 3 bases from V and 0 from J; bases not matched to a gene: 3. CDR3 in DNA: TGTGCCAGCAGCGCAGCGGGGGAAAGCACAGATACGCAGTATTTT. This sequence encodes CASSAAGESTDTQYF.

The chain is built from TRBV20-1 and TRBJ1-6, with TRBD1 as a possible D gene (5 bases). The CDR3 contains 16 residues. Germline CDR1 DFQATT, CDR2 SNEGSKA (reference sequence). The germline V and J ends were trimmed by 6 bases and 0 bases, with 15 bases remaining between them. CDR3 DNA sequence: TGCAGTGCGCCGAGCGGGGGGAGCTCCTATAATTCACCCCTCCACTTT. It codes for CSAPSGGSSYNSPLHF.

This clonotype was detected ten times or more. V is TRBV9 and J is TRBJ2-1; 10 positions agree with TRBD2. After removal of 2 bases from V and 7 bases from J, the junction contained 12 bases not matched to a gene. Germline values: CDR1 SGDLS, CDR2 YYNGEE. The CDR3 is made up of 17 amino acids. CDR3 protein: CASSVNHIAGGQNEQFF. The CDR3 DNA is TGTGCCAGCAGCGTCAATCACATAGCGGGGGGTCAGAATGAGCAGTTCTTC.

CDR3 nucleotides: TGTGCCAGCAGCTTGGACGGTTTTTTTGGGACACCTGACCTGAACACTGAAGCTTTCTTT. Translating it yields CASSLDGFFGTPDLNTEAFF. V usage is TRBV13 and J usage is TRBJ1-1; D may be TRBD1 (6 bases). V gave up 3 bases and J gave up 0 bases, with 26 bases separating them. Germline V CDR1 and CDR2: PRHDT, FYEKMQ (reference sequence). The CDR3 length is 20 residues.

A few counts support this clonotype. CDR3 region: CASSLEGLTYNEQFF. The DNA for the CDR3 is TGCGCCAGCAGCTTGGAGGGACTGACCTACAATGAGCAGTTCTTC. This chain joins TRBV5-1 and TRBJ2-1; tentatively, D is TRBD2 (6 bases). Trimming cost V 0 bases and J 2 bases, with 9 bases left between them. Per the germline V gene, CDR1 is SGHRS and CDR2 is YFSETQ. The CDR3 contains 15 residues. The variable domain in full, completed from reference TRBV5-1 and TRBJ2-1, reads KAGVTQTPRYLIKTRGQQVTLSCSPISGHRSVSWYQQTPGQGLQFLFEYFSETQRNKGNFPGRFSGRQFSNSRSEMNVSTLELGDSALYLCASSLEGLTYNEQFFGPGTRLTVL.

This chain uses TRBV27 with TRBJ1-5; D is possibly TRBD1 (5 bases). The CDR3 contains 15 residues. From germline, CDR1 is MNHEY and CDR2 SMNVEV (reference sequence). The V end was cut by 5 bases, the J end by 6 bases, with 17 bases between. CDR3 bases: TGTGCCAGCAGTCCTATTGACAGAATCGGTCAGCCCCAGCATTTT. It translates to CASSPIDRIGQPQHF.

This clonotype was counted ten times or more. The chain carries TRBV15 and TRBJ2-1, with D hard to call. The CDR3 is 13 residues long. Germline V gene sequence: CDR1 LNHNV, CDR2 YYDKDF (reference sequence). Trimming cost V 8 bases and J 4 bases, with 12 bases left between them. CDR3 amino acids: CATEDATYNEQFF. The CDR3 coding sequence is TGTGCCACCGAAGATGCTACATACAATGAGCAGTTCTTC.